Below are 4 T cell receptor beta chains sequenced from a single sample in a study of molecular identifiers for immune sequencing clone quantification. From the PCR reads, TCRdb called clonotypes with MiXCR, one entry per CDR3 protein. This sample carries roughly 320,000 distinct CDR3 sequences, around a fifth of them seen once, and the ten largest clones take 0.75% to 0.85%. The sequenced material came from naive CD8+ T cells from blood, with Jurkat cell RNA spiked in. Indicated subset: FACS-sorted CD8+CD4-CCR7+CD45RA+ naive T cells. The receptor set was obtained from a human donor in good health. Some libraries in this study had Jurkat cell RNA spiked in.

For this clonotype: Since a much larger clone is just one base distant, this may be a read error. The DNA for the CDR3 is TGCAGCGTTAGCTCAGGGGAGGGGGTAGGAGAGACCCAGTACTTC. Protein: CSVSSGEGVGETQYF. The V gene is TRBV29-1, the J gene TRBJ2-5, with D perhaps matching TRBD2 (7 bases). V was trimmed by 5 bases and J by 4 bases, leaving 20 bases between them. CDR3 length equals 15 residues. In germline, CDR1 is SQVTM, CDR2 ANQGSEA.

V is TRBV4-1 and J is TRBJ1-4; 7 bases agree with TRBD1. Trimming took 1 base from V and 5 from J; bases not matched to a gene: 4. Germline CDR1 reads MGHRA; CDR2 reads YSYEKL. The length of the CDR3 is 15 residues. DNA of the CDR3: TGCGCCAGCAGCCAAGTGGGACAGACGAATGAAAAACTGTTTTTT. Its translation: CASSQVGQTNEKLFF.

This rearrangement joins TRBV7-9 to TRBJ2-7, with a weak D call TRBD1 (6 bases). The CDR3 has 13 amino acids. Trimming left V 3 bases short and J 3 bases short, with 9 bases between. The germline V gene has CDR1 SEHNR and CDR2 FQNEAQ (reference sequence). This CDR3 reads CASSFSGDYEQYF. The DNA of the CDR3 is TGTGCCAGCAGCTTTTCAGGGGACTACGAGCAGTACTTC.

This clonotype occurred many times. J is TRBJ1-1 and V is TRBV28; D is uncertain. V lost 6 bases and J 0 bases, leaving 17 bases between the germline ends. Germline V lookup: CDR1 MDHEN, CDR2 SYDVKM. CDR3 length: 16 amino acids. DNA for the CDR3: TGTGCCAGCAGCCCTCCCCGTGAGGCAGTGAACACTGAAGCTTTCTTT. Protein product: CASSPPREAVNTEAFF.